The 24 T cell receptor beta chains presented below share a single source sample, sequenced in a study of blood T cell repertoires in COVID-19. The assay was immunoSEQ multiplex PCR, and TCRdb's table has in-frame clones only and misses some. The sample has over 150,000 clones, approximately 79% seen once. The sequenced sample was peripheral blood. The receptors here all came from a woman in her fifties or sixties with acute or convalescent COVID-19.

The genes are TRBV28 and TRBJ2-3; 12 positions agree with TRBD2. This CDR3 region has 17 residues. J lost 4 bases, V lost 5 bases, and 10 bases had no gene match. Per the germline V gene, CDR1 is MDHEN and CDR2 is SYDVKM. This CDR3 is CASSGGLAGLGADTQYF. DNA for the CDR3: TGTGCCAGCAGTGGGGGACTAGCGGGTCTTGGGGCAGATACGCAGTATTTT. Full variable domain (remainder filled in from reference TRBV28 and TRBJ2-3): DVKVTQSSRYLVKRTGEKVFLECVQDMDHENMFWYRQDPGLGLRLIYFSYDVKMKEKGDIPEGYSVSREKKERFSLILESASTNQTSMYLCASSGGLAGLGADTQYFGPGTRLTVL.

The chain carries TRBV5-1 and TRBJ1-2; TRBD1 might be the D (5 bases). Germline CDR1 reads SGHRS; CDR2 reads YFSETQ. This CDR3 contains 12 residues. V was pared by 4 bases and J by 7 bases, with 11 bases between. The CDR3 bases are TGCGCCAGCAGCCAAGGGGTTGGTGGCTACACCTTC. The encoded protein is CASSQGVGGYTF.

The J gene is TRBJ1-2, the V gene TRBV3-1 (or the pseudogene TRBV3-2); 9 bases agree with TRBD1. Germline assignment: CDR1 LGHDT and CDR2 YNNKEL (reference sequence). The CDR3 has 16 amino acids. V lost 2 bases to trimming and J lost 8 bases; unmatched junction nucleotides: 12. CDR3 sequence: CASSQRTPTGGSGYTF. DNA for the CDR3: TGTGCCAGCAGCCAACGGACCCCGACAGGGGGAAGCGGCTACACCTTC.

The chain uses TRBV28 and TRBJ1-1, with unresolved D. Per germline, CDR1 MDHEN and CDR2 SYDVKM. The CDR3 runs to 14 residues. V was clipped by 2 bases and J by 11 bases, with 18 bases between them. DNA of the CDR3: TGTGCCAGCAGTTTAAGGACGGAAAGCGGCTTGGCTTTCTTT. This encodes CASSLRTESGLAFF.

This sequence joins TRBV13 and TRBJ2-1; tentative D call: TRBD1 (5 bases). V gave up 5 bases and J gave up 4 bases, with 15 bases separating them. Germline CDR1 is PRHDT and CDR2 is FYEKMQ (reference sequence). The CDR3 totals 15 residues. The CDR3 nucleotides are TGTGCCAGCAGCCCCCAGGGAAGGGCTTACAATGAGCAGTTCTTC. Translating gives CASSPQGRAYNEQFF.

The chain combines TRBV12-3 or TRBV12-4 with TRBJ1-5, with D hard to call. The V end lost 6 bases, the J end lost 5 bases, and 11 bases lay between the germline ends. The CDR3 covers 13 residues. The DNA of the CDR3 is TGTGCCAGCAGCCCCTTTTCGGATCAGCCCCAGCATTTT. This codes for CASSPFSDQPQHF.

CDR3 nucleotide sequence: TGTGCCAGCAGCCGGGACAGGGCCTCTAATGAAAAACTGTTTTTT. Translated, it gives CASSRDRASNEKLFF. The chain has TRBV6-5 and TRBJ1-4; TRBD1 matches 9 bases. The CDR3 is made up of 15 amino acids. Germline lookup yields CDR1 MNHEY and CDR2 SVGAGI. The V segment lost 6 bases and the J segment 3 bases; nucleotides outside the gene matches: 5.

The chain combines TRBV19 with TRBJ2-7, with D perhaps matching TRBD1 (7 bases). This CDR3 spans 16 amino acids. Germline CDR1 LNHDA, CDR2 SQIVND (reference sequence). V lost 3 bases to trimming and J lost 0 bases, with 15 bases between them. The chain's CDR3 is CASSIAGQLSSYEQYF. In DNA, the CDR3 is TGTGCCAGTAGTATCGCGGGACAGTTGAGCTCCTACGAGCAGTACTTC. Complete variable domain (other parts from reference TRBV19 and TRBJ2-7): DGGITQSPKYLFRKEGQNVTLSCEQNLNHDAMYWYRQDPGQGLRLIYYSQIVNDFQKGDIAEGYSVSREKKESFPLTVTSAQKNPTAFYLCASSIAGQLSSYEQYFGPGTRLTVT.

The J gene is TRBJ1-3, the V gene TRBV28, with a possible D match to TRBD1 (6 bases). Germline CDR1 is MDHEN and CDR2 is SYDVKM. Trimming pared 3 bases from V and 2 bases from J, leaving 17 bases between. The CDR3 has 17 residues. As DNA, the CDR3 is TGTGCCAGCAGTTTGGGGGGGCCGGTACATCCTGGAAACACCATATATTTT. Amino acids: CASSLGGPVHPGNTIYF.

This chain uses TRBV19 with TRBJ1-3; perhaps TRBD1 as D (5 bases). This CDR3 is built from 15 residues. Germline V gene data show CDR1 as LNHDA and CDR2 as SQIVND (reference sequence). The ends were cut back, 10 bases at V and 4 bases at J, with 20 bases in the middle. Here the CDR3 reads CATSSWGIGGNTIYF. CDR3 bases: TGTGCCACCTCCTCCTGGGGCATTGGGGGAAACACCATATATTTT.

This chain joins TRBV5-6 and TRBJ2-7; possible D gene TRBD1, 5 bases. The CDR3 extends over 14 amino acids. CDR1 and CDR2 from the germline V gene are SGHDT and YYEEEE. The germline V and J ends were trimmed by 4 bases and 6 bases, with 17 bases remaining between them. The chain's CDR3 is CASSEKGPVGEQYF. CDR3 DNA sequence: TGTGCCAGCAGCGAAAAGGGGCCAGTCGGCGAGCAGTACTTC.

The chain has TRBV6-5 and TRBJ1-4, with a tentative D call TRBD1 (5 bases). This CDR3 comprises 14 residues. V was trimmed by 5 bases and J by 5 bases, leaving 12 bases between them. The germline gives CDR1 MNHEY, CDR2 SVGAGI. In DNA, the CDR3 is TGTGCCAGCAGTCCGGGACGGGGGAATGAAAAACTGTTTTTT. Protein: CASSPGRGNEKLFF.

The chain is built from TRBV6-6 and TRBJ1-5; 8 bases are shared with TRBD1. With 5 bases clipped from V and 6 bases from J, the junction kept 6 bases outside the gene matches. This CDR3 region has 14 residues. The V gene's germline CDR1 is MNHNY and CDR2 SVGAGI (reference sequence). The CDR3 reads CASSRTGYGQPQHF. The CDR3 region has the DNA TGTGCCAGCAGTAGGACAGGGTACGGTCAGCCCCAGCATTTT.

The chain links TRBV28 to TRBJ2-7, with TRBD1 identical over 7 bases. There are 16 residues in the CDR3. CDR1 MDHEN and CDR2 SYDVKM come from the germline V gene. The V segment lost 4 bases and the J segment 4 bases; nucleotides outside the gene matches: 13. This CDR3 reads CASSSPPTQGPYEQYF. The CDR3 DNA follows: TGTGCCAGCAGTTCCCCGCCAACACAGGGGCCGTACGAGCAGTACTTC.

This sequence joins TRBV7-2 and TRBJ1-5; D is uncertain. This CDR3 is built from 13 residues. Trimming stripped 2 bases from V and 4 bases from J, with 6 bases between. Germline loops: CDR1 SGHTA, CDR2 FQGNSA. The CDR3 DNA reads TGTGCCAGCAGCTTAACAGCTAATCAGCCCCAGCATTTT. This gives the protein CASSLTANQPQHF.

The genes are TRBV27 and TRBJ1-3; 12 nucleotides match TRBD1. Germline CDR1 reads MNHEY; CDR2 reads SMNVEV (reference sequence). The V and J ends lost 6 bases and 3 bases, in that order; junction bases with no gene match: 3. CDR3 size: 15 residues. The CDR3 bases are TGTGCCAGCAGGGGACAGGGGGCAGTTGGAAACACCATATATTTT. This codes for CASRGQGAVGNTIYF.

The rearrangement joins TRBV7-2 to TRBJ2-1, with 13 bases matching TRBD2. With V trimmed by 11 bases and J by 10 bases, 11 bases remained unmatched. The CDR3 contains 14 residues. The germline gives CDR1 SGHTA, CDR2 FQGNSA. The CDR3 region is CAGRGTGLAGEQFF. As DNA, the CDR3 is TGTGCCGGACGTGGTACGGGACTAGCGGGGGAGCAGTTCTTC. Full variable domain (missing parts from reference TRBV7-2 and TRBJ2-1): GAGVSQSPSNKVTEKGKDVELRCDPISGHTALYWYRQSLGQGLEFLIYFQGNSAPDKSGLPSDRFSAERTGGSVSTLTIQRTQQEDSAVYLCAGRGTGLAGEQFFGPGTRLTVL.

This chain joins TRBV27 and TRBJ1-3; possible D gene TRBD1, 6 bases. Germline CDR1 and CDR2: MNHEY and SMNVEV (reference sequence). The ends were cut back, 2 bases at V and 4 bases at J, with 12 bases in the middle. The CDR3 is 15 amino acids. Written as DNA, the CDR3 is TGTGCCAGCAGTTTACAGGGGATGGAAGGAAACACCATATATTTT. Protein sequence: CASSLQGMEGNTIYF.

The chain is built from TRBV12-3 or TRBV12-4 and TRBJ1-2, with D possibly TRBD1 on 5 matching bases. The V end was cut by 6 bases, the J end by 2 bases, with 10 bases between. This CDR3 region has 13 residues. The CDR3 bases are TGTGCCAGCAGCCCTGGGGGGAACTATGGCTACACCTTC. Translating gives CASSPGGNYGYTF.

The CDR3 bases are TGTGCCAGCAGCTTGGGAAGCGGGGTTGCTTACGAGCAGTACTTC. Encoded protein: CASSLGSGVAYEQYF. The chain carries TRBV5-6 and TRBJ2-7; 7 positions match TRBD2. In germline, CDR1 is SGHDT, CDR2 YYEEEE. This CDR3 is built from 15 residues. Trimming took 0 bases from V and 4 from J; bases not matched to a gene: 7.

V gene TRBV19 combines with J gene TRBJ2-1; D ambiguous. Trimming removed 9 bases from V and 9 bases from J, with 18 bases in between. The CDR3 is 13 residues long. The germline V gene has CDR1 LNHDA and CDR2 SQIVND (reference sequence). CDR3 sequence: CASRVRSPGEQFF. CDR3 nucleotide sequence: TGTGCCAGCCGTGTCCGGTCCCCCGGTGAGCAGTTCTTC.

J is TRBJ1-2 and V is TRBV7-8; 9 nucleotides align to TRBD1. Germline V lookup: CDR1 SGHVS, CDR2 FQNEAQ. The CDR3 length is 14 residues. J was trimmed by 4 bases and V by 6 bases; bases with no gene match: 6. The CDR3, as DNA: TGTGCCAGCAGTTCTGACAGGGGGGGCTATGGCTACACCTTC. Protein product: CASSSDRGGYGYTF.

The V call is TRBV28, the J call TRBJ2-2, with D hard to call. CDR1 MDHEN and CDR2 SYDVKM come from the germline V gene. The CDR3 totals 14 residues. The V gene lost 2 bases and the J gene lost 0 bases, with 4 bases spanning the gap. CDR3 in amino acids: CASSLGTNTGELFF. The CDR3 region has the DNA TGTGCCAGCAGTTTAGGCACGAACACCGGGGAGCTGTTTTTT.

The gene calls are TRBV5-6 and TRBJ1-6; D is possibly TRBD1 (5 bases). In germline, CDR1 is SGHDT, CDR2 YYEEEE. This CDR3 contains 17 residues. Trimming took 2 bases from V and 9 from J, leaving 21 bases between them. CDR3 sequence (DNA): TGTGCCAGCAGCTTTGCCCGCGGGAGGGGTAGGGGTTCACCCCTCCACTTT. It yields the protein CASSFARGRGRGSPLHF.